This TCR beta chain was retrieved from a study of blood T cell repertoires in COVID-19. Background on the study: From the United States, Italy and Spain came samples of acute and convalescent COVID-19. PBMCs, B-cell-depleted T cells, or T cells were the source of the cDNA or gDNA that made up the material.

The CDR3 extends over 15 amino acids. Trimming removed 6 bases at V and 5 bases at J, with 20 bases between. CDR1 ENHRY and CDR2 SYGVKD come from the germline V gene. Per the original methods: How many nucleated cells were present was estimated from reference gene primer amplification. Produced via immunoSEQ multiplex PCR; TCRdb's table is partial and in-frame only. That table supplies the V and J calls and clone size; D and trimming were determined from the DNA. This repertoire shows 200,000 or so clones, around nine tenths found once; its top ten account for approximately 2.1%. Sequencing input: peripheral blood. This clonotype was obtained from a man between 65 and 80 years old with active or convalescent COVID-19. The rearrangement joins TRBV10-3 to TRBJ2-7; D is possibly TRBD1 (6 bases). CDR3 sequence reads: CAIRDPDPGVHEQYF. Written as DNA, the CDR3 is TGTGCCATCAGAGACCCGGACCCAGGGGTCCACGAGCAGTACTTC.